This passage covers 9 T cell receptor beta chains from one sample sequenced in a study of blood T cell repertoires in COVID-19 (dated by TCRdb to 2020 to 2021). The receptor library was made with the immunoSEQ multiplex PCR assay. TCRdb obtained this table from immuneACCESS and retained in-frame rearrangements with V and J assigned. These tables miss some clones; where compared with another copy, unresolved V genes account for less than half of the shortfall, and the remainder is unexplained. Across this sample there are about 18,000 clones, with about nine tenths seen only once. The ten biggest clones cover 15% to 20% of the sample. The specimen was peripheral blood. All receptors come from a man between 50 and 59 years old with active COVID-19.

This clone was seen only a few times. CDR3 DNA: TGTGCCACCAGCAGAGAGTCCCGCAATGAGCAGTTCTTC. It is translated as CATSRESRNEQFF. The chain couples TRBV15 to TRBJ2-1; D remains ambiguous. V shed 0 bases and J shed 6 bases, with 6 bases lying between them. The CDR3 is made up of 13 amino acids. Germline-derived CDR1 and CDR2 are LNHNV and YYDKDF (reference sequence).

The CDR3 loop reads CASSYSTRAAGYTF. In DNA, the CDR3 is TGTGCCAGCAGTTACTCGACGAGGGCTGCTGGCTACACCTTC. This rearrangement joins TRBV6-2 or TRBV6-3 to TRBJ1-2; D unclear. Per the germline V gene, CDR1 is MNHEY and CDR2 is SVGEGT. Trimming took off 0 bases at V and 7 bases at J, with 12 bases between the two ends. The CDR3 is 14 amino acids.

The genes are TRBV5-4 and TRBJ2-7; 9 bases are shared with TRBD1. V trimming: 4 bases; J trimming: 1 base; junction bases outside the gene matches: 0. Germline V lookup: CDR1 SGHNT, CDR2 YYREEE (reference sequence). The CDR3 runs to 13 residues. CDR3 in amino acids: CASSGTGSYEQYF. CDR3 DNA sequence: TGTGCCAGCAGCGGGACAGGGTCCTACGAGCAGTACTTC.

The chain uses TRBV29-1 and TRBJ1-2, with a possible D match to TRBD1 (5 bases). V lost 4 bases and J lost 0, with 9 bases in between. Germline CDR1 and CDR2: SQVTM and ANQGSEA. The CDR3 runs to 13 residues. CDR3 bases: TGCAGCGTTGGACAGATACCTAACTATGGCTACACCTTC. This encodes CSVGQIPNYGYTF. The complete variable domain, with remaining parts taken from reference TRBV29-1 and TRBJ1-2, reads SAVISQKPSRDICQRGTSLTIQCQVDSQVTMMFWYRQQPGQSLTLIATANQGSEATYESGFVIDKFPISRPNLTFSTLTVSNMSPEDSSIYLCSVGQIPNYGYTFGSGTRLTVV.

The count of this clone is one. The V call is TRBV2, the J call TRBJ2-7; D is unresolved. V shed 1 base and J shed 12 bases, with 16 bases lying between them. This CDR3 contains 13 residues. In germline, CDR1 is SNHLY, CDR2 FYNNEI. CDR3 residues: CASSEEVRRRGYF. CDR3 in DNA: TGTGCCAGCAGTGAAGAAGTAAGGCGGAGAGGGTACTTC.

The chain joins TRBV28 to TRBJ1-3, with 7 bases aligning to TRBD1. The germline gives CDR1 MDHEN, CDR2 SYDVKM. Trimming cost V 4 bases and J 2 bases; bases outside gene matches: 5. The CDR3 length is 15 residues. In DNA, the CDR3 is TGTGCCAGCAGTTCCCCGGGACAGCCTGGAAACACCATATATTTT. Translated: CASSSPGQPGNTIYF.

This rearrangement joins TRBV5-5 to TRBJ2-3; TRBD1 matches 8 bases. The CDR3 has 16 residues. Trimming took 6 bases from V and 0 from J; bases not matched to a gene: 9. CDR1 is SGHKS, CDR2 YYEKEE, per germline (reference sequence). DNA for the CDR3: TGTGCCAGCACCAACAGGGGGAGAACTAGCACAGATACGCAGTATTTT. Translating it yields CASTNRGRTSTDTQYF.

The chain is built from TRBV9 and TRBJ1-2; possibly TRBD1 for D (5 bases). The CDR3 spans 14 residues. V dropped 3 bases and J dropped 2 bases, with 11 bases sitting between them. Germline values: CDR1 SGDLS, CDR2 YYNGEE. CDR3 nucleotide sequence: TGTGCCAGCAGCGGAGTAAAGGGGAACTATGGCTACACCTTC. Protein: CASSGVKGNYGYTF.

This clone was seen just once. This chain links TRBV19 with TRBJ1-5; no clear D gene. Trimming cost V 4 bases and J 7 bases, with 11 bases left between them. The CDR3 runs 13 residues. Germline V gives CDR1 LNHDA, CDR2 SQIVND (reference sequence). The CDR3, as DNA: TGTGCCAGTAGTACAATGGTGCGCCAGCCCCAGCATTTT. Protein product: CASSTMVRQPQHF.